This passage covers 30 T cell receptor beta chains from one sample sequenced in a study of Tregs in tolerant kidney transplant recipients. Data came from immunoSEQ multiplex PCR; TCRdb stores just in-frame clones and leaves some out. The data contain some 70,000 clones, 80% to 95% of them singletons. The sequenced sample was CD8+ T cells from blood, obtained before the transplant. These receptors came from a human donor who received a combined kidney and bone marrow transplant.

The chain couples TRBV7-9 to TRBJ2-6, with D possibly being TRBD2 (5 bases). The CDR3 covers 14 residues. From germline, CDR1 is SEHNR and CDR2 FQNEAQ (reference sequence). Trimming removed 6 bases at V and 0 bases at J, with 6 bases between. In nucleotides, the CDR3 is TGTGCCAGCAGAGAGGGCTCTGGGGCCAACGTCCTGACTTTC. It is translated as CASREGSGANVLTF.

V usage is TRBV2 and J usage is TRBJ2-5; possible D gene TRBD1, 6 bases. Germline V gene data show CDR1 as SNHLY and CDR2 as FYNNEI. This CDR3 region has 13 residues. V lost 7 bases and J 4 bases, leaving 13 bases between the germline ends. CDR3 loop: CASTRQARETQYF. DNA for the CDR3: TGTGCCAGCACCAGACAGGCGCGAGAGACCCAGTACTTC.

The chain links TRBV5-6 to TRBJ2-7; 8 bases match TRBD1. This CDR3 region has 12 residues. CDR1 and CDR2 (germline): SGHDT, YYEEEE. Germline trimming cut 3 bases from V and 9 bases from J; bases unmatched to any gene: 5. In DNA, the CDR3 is TGTGCCAGCAGCTCGCAGGGGGCTGCGCAGTACTTC. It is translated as CASSSQGAAQYF. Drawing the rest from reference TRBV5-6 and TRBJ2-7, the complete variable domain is DAGVTQSPTHLIKTRGQQVTLRCSPKSGHDTVSWYQQALGQGPQFIFQYYEEEERQRGNFPDRFSGHQFPNYSSELNVNALLLGDSALYLCASSSQGAAQYFGPGTRLTVT.

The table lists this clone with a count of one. The chain's CDR3 is CASSSSPGEAFF. The CDR3 coding sequence is TGCGCCAGCAGCTCTTCACCCGGTGAAGCTTTCTTT. This sequence joins TRBV5-1 and TRBJ1-1; no clear D. Trimming cost V 3 bases and J 7 bases, with 10 bases left between them. This CDR3 region has 12 residues. Germline values: CDR1 SGHRS, CDR2 YFSETQ. Together with reference TRBV5-1 and TRBJ1-1, the CDR3 gives the full variable domain: KAGVTQTPRYLIKTRGQQVTLSCSPISGHRSVSWYQQTPGQGLQFLFEYFSETQRNKGNFPGRFSGRQFSNSRSEMNVSTLELGDSALYLCASSSSPGEAFFGQGTRLTVV.

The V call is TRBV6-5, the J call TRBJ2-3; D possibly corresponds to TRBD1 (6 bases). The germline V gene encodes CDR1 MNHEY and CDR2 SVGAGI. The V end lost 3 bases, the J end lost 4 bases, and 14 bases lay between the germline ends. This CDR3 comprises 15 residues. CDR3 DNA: TGTGCCAGCAGTTATGGGGGCCTGGGTGCAGATACGCAGTATTTT. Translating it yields CASSYGGLGADTQYF.

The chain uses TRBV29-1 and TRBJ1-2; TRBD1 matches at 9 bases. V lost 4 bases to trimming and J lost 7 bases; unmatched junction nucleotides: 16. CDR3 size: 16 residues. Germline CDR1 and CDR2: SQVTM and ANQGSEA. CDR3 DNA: TGCAGCGTTGTTCCGGACAGGGGCATTTTTCTGGGTGGCTACACCTTC. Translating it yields CSVVPDRGIFLGGYTF.

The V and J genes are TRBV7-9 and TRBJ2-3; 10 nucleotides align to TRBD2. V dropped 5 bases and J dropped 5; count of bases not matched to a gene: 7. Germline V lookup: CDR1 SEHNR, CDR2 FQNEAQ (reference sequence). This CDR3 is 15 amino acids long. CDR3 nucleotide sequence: TGTGCCAGCAGCCCAGCGGGGGGGCCAGGAGATACGCAGTATTTT. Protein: CASSPAGGPGDTQYF.

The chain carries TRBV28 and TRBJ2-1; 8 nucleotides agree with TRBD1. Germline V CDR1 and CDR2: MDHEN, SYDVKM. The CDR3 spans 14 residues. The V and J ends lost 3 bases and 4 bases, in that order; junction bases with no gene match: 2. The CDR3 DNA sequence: TGTGCCAGCAGTTTGACAGGGGAGTACAATGAGCAGTTCTTC. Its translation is CASSLTGEYNEQFF.

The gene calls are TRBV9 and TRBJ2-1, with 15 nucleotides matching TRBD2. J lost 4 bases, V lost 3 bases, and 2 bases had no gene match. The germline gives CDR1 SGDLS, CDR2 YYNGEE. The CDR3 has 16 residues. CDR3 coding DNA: TGTGCCAGCAGCGCAGGGACTAGCGGGGGGTACAATGAGCAGTTCTTC. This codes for CASSAGTSGGYNEQFF.

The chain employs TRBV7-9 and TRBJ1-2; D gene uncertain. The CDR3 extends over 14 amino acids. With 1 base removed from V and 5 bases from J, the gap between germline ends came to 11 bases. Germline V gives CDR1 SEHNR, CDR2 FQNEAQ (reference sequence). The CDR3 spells CASSLVDSGYGYTF. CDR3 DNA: TGTGCCAGCAGCTTAGTTGATTCGGGATATGGCTACACCTTC.

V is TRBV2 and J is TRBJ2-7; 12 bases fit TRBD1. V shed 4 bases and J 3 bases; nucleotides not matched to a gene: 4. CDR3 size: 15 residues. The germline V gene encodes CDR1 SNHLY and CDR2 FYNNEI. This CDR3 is CASSGGTGGDYEQYF. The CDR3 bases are TGTGCCAGCAGTGGAGGGACAGGGGGCGACTACGAGCAGTACTTC.

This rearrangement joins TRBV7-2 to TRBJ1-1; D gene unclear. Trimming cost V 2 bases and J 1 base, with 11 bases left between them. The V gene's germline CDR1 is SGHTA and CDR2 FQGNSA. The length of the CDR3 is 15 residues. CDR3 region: CASSLWLSKNTEAFF. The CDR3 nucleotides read TGTGCCAGCAGCTTATGGCTGTCAAAGAACACTGAAGCTTTCTTT.

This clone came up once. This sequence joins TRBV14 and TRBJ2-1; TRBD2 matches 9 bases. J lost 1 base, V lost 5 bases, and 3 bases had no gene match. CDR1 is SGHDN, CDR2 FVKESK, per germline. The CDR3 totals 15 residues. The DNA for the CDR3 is TGTGCCAGCAGCGCTCTAGCGGGGTCCTACAATGAGCAGTTCTTC. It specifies CASSALAGSYNEQFF.

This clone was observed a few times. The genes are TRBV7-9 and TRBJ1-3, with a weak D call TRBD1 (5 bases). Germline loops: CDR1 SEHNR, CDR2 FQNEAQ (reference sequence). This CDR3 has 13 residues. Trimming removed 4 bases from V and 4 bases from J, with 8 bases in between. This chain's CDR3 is CASSSRQGNTIYF. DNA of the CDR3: TGTGCCAGCAGCTCCAGACAGGGAAACACCATATATTTT.

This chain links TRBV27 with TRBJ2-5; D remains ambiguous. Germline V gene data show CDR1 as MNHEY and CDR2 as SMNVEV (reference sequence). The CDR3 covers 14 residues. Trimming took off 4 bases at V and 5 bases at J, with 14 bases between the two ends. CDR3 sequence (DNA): TGTGCCAGCAGTTCGTTAGCCGCATCGGAGACCCAGTACTTC. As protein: CASSSLAASETQYF.

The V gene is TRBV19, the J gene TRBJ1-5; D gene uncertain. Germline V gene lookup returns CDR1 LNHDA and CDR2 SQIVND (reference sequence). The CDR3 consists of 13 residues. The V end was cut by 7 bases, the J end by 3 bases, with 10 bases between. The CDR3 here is CASTYSSNQPQHF. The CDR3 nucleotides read TGTGCCAGTACCTACAGCTCCAATCAGCCCCAGCATTTT.

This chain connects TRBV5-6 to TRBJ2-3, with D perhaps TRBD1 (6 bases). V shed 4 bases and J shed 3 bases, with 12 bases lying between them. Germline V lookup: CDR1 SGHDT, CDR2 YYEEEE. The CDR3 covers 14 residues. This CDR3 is CASSPGAQTDTQYF. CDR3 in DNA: TGTGCCAGCAGCCCAGGGGCACAAACAGATACGCAGTATTTT.

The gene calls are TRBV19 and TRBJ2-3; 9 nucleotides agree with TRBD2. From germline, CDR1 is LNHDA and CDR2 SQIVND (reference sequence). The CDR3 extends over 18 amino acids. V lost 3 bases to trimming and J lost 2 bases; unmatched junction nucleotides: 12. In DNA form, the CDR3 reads TGTGCCAGTAGTATTAAGGCTAGCGGGGACTTATCCACAGATACGCAGTATTTT. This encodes CASSIKASGDLSTDTQYF.

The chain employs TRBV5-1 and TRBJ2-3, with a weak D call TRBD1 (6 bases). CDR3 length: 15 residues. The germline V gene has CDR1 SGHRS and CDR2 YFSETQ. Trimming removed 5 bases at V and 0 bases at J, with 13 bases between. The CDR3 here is CASSLQGLSTDTQYF. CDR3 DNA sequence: TGCGCCAGCAGTTTACAGGGTCTGAGCACAGATACGCAGTATTTT.

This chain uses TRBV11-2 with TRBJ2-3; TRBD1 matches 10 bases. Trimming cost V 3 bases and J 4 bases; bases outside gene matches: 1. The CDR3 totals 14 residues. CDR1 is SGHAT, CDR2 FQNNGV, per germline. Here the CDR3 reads CASSFGQGADTQYF. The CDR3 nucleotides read TGTGCCAGCAGCTTCGGACAGGGGGCAGATACGCAGTATTTT.

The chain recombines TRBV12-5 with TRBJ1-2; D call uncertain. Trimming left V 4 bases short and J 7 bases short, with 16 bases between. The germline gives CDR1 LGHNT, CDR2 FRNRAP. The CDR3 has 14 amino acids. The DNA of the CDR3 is TGTGCTAGTGGTTCGTCACTTAGTAGTGGTGGCTACACCTTC. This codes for CASGSSLSSGGYTF.

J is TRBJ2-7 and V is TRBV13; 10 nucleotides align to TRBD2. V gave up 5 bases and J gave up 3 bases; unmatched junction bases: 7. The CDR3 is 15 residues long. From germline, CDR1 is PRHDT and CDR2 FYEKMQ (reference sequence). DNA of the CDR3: TGTGCCAGCAGCCGCCTAGCGGGAGTCGGCTACGAGCAGTACTTC. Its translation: CASSRLAGVGYEQYF.

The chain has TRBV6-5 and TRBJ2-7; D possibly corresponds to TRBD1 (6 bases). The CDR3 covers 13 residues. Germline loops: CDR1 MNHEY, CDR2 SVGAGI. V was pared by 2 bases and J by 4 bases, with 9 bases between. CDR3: CASSYMGAYEQYF. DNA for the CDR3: TGTGCCAGCAGTTACATGGGGGCTTACGAGCAGTACTTC.

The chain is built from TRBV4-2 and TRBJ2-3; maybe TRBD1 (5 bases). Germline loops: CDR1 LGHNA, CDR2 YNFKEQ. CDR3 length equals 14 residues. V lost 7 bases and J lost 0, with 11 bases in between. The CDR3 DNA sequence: TGTGCCAGCACCCCAGGGATTAGCACAGATACGCAGTATTTT. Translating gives CASTPGISTDTQYF.

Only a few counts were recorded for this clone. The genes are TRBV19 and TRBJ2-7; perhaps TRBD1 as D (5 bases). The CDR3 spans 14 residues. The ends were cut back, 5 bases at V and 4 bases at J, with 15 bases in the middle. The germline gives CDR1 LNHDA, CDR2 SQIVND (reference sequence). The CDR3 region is CASSFQGLSYEQYF. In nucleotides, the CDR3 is TGTGCCAGTAGTTTTCAGGGTCTCTCTTACGAGCAGTACTTC.

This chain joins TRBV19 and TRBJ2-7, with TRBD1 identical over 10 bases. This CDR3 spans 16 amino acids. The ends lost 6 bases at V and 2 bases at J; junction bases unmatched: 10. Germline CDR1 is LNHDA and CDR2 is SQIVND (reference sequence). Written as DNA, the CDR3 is TGTGCCAGTAGCACCCATACCGGGACAGGGGCCTACGAGCAGTACTTC. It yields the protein CASSTHTGTGAYEQYF.

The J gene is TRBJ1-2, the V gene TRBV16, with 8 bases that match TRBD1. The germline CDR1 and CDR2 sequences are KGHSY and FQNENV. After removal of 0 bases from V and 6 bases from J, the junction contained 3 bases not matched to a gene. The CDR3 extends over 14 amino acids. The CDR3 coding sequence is TGTGCCAGCAGCCAATCCGGACAGGGTGATGGCTACACCTTC. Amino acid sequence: CASSQSGQGDGYTF. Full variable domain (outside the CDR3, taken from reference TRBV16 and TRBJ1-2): GEEVAQTPKHLVRGEGQKAKLYCAPIKGHSYVFWYQQVLKNEFKFLISFQNENVFDETGMPKERFSAKCLPNSPCSLEIQATKLEDSAVYFCASSQSGQGDGYTFGSGTRLTVV.

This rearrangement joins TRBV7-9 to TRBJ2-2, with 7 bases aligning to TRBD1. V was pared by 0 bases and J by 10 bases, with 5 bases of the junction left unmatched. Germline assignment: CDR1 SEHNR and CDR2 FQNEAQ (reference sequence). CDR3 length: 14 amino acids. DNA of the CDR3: TGTGCCAGCAGCTTAGCGTCAACAGGGGCGGAGCTGTTTTTT. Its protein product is CASSLASTGAELFF.

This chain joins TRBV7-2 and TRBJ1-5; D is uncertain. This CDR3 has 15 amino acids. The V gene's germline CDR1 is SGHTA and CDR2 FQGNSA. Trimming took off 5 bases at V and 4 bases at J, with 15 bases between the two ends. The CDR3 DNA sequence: TGTGCCAGCAGCCAGGAGGATGAAGTTAATCAGCCCCAGCATTTT. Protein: CASSQEDEVNQPQHF.

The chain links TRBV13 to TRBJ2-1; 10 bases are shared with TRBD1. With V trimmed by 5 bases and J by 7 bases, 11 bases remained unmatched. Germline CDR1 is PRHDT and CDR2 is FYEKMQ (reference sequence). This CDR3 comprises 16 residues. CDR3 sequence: CASSPEDRGRVNEQFF. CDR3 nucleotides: TGTGCCAGCAGCCCGGAAGACAGGGGGCGCGTTAATGAGCAGTTCTTC.